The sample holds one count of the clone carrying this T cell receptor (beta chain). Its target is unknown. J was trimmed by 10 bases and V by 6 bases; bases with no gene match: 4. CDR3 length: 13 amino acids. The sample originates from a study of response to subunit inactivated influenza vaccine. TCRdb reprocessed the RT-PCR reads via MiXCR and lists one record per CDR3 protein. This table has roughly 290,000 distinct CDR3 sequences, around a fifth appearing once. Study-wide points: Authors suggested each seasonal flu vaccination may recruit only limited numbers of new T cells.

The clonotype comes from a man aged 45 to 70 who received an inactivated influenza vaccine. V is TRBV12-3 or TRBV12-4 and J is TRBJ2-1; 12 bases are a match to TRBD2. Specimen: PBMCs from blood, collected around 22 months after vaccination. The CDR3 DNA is TGTGCCAGCAGCCTAGCGGGAGGGTGGGAGCAGTTCTTC. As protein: CASSLAGGWEQFF.